Here is one TCR beta chain with its context. The antigen remains undetermined. TCRdb re-derived calls from the reads in MiXCR, one entry per CDR3 protein. The sample records hundreds of thousands of distinct CDR3 sequences, approximately 40% being singletons. Deletions cut 1 base from V and 4 bases from J, with 17 bases between. The CDR3 has 16 residues. The germline V gene encodes CDR1 SGHTA and CDR2 FQGNSA. This specimen comes from a study of T cell repertoires in cytomegalovirus infection. Study details: Selection of CMV epitopes for the study included recently identified HLA-C-restricted and well-studied HLA-B-restricted ones. Evidence of both CMV infection and a matching HLA type came from public TCR beta signatures. Points from the study as a whole: HLA-C-restricted CMV clonotypes gave the most frequent clonotype in two of eight donors. Cumulated frequencies of public TCR beta families served to identify carriers of CMV plus the relevant HLA.

The receptor comes from a human donor in good health (CMV status not recorded). Some clones in this sample may be carry-over from other donors' samples. Here the sequenced sample was cultured PBMCs, taken from culture after CMV antigen stimulation. V and J are TRBV7-2 and TRBJ2-7; D may correspond to TRBD1 or TRBD2 (5 bases each). The DNA of the CDR3 is TGTGCCAGCAGCTTAGTAGTTGGGGACGCCTCATACGAGCAGTACTTC. It specifies CASSLVVGDASYEQYF.